The 21 T cell receptor beta chains presented below share a single source sample, sequenced in a study of blood T cell repertoires in COVID-19. Sequencing was performed with immunoSEQ multiplex PCR; in TCRdb, only in-frame clones are kept and a portion is missing. The sample lists 200,000 to 300,000 clones, approximately 86% seen once, with under 2% in the top ten. Sequencing was performed on peripheral blood. Every receptor here comes from a man aged 30-40 years with active or convalescent COVID-19.

This clone was recorded only once. V usage is TRBV4-1 and J usage is TRBJ2-1; D perhaps matches TRBD2 (6 bases). The CDR3 loop spans 17 amino acids. The V end was cut by 1 base, the J end by 4 bases, with 17 bases between. Germline CDR1 MGHRA, CDR2 YSYEKL. CDR3 coding DNA: TGCGCCAGCAGCCAAGGGTCGTCGGCCAGCGGGTACAATGAGCAGTTCTTC. It yields the protein CASSQGSSASGYNEQFF.

The chain combines TRBV12-3 or TRBV12-4 with TRBJ1-1, with TRBD1 identical over 7 bases. This CDR3 spans 13 amino acids. V lost 6 bases to trimming and J lost 1 base; unmatched junction nucleotides: 2. CDR3 loop: CASRWDRNTEAFF. The DNA of the CDR3 is TGTGCCAGCAGATGGGACAGGAACACTGAAGCTTTCTTT.

The chain has TRBV6-7 and TRBJ1-5; D is unresolved. TRBV6-7 is sorted into the ORF group, with uncertain function. The CDR3 is made up of 18 amino acids. Trimming pared 7 bases from V and 2 bases from J, leaving 24 bases between. Written as DNA, the CDR3 is TGTGCCAGCACCGAACCCGCTCCAGGCACGCACTGCAATCAGCCCCAGCATTTT. Its translation: CASTEPAPGTHCNQPQHF.

This chain connects TRBV5-3 to TRBJ2-7; TRBD1 agrees at 7 bases. TRBV5-3 is reported as an ORF; its role is uncertain. This CDR3 is 13 amino acids long. With 2 bases clipped from V and 2 bases from J, the junction kept 1 base outside the gene matches. In nucleotides, the CDR3 is TGTGCCAGAAGCTTTGACAGGGCCTACGAGCAGTACTTC. Protein product: CARSFDRAYEQYF.

This chain joins TRBV7-9 and TRBJ1-1, with TRBD1 matching 7 bases. Germline loops: CDR1 SEHNR, CDR2 FQNEAQ (reference sequence). V lost 3 bases and J lost 4; bases outside the gene matches: 5. This CDR3 has 14 residues. The CDR3 here is CASSFMTGFTEAFF. In DNA form, the CDR3 reads TGTGCCAGCAGCTTCATGACAGGGTTCACTGAAGCTTTCTTT.

This sequence joins TRBV3-1 (or the pseudogene TRBV3-2) and TRBJ1-4; tentatively, D is TRBD1 (5 bases). This CDR3 contains 14 residues. Germline values: CDR1 LGHDT, CDR2 YNNKEL (reference sequence). Trimming pared 1 base from V and 5 bases from J, leaving 8 bases between. CDR3 DNA: TGTGCCAGCAGCCAAGGACAGAACAATGAAAAACTGTTTTTT. It encodes CASSQGQNNEKLFF.

The rearrangement uses TRBV4-1 and TRBJ2-1, with D perhaps TRBD1 (5 bases). Germline assignment: CDR1 MGHRA and CDR2 YSYEKL. The CDR3 totals 18 residues. The V gene lost 2 bases and the J gene lost 2 bases, with 19 bases spanning the gap. The CDR3: CASSQSMSRAAPYNEQFF. The CDR3 coding sequence is TGCGCCAGCAGCCAAAGTATGTCCAGGGCGGCCCCCTACAATGAGCAGTTCTTC.

This clone was observed once. The rearrangement links TRBV2 to TRBJ2-3; TRBD2 matches 12 bases. The CDR3 length is 16 residues. Germline CDR1 and CDR2: SNHLY and FYNNEI. J was trimmed by 4 bases and V by 8 bases; bases with no gene match: 10. In DNA, the CDR3 is TGTGCCAGCGGGGATCTAGCGGGGGGGCCCCCAGATACGCAGTATTTT. This sequence encodes CASGDLAGGPPDTQYF.

The gene calls are TRBV10-3 and TRBJ1-5; 7 nucleotides align to TRBD1. V shed 6 bases and J 0 bases; nucleotides not matched to a gene: 14. Germline CDR1 is ENHRY and CDR2 is SYGVKD. The CDR3 sequence is 18 residues long. CDR3 in DNA: TGTGCCATCAGCGAAGGGACAGACGATTGGACTAGCAATCAGCCCCAGCATTTT. This encodes CAISEGTDDWTSNQPQHF.

The chain uses TRBV29-1 and TRBJ1-4; D is possibly TRBD1 (5 bases). V lost 2 bases to trimming and J lost 13 bases, with 17 bases between them. The germline V gene has CDR1 SQVTM and CDR2 ANQGSEA. This CDR3 comprises 13 residues. CDR3 amino acids: CSVERDPGGRLFF. Written as DNA, the CDR3 is TGCAGCGTTGAAAGAGACCCCGGGGGGAGACTGTTTTTT. The full variable domain, rest sourced from reference TRBV29-1 and TRBJ1-4, is SAVISQKPSRDICQRGTSLTIQCQVDSQVTMMFWYRQQPGQSLTLIATANQGSEATYESGFVIDKFPISRPNLTFSTLTVSNMSPEDSSIYLCSVERDPGGRLFFGSGTQLSVL.

The rearrangement joins TRBV5-4 to TRBJ2-7; no definite D call. The V end was cut by 4 bases, the J end by 0 bases, with 11 bases between. The CDR3 consists of 14 residues. Germline V gene lookup returns CDR1 SGHNT and CDR2 YYREEE (reference sequence). The CDR3 bases are TGTGCCAGCAGCCCCGTTGACAACTCCTACGAGCAGTACTTC. Translating it yields CASSPVDNSYEQYF.

The chain uses TRBV7-8 and TRBJ2-5; 12 bases map to TRBD1. Germline V gene lookup returns CDR1 SGHVS and CDR2 FQNEAQ. Trimming took 5 bases from V and 5 from J; bases not matched to a gene: 9. This CDR3 comprises 16 residues. The CDR3 sequence is CASSHGTGGAGETQYF. CDR3 sequence (DNA): TGTGCCAGCAGCCACGGGACAGGGGGCGCCGGGGAGACCCAGTACTTC.

The chain combines TRBV6-5 with TRBJ2-2; D not certain. Germline V lookup: CDR1 MNHEY, CDR2 SVGAGI. The CDR3 consists of 13 residues. The V and J ends lost 9 bases and 2 bases respectively, with 10 bases between them. The CDR3 region has the DNA TGTGCCAGTGATAGAGAAAACACCGGGGAGCTGTTTTTT. Translated, it gives CASDRENTGELFF.

The chain has TRBV11-2 and TRBJ2-7, with 8 bases lining up with TRBD1. This CDR3 has 16 residues. Trimming took 5 bases from V and 2 from J; bases not matched to a gene: 11. CDR1 is SGHAT, CDR2 FQNNGV, per germline. This CDR3 reads CASSLPPDREAYEQYF. As DNA, the CDR3 is TGTGCCAGCAGCCTGCCACCGGACAGGGAAGCCTACGAGCAGTACTTC.

This sequence joins TRBV7-9 and TRBJ2-2; 7 bases are a match to TRBD2. The germline V gene encodes CDR1 SEHNR and CDR2 FQNEAQ (reference sequence). The trim removed 4 bases at V and 2 bases at J, leaving 10 bases unmatched. CDR3 length equals 17 residues. The CDR3 spells CASSSAGGGINTGELFF. In DNA, the CDR3 is TGTGCCAGCAGCTCGGCCGGCGGGGGAATAAACACCGGGGAGCTGTTTTTT.

V usage is TRBV14 and J usage is TRBJ1-4; a possible D gene is TRBD1 (6 bases). The germline CDR1 and CDR2 sequences are SGHDN and FVKESK. This CDR3 has 16 residues. V lost 0 bases and J 1 base, leaving 9 bases between the germline ends. CDR3 DNA sequence: TGTGCCAGCAGCCAAGAAACAGGGTTAACTAATGAAAAACTGTTTTTT. As protein: CASSQETGLTNEKLFF.

The genes are TRBV5-4 and TRBJ2-2; D gene uncertain. Per the germline V gene, CDR1 is SGHNT and CDR2 is YYREEE (reference sequence). Trimming stripped 0 bases from V and 7 bases from J, with 7 bases between. The CDR3 has 13 amino acids. CDR3 in DNA: TGTGCCAGCAGCTTGGATATTGTCGGGGAGCTGTTTTTT. Translation gives CASSLDIVGELFF.

The gene calls are TRBV6-5 and TRBJ1-1; 7 nucleotides line up with TRBD1. J gave up 8 bases and V 4 bases, and 7 bases lay outside the gene matches. The CDR3 length is 13 residues. Germline CDR1 is MNHEY and CDR2 is SVGAGI. CDR3 amino acids: CASSSRQGTEAFF. The CDR3 DNA reads as TGTGCCAGCAGTTCCCGACAGGGAACGGAAGCTTTCTTT.

The rearrangement links TRBV19 to TRBJ2-2; 12 nucleotides line up with TRBD2. Germline trimming cut 5 bases from V and 3 bases from J; bases unmatched to any gene: 4. This CDR3 contains 16 residues. Germline CDR1 is LNHDA and CDR2 is SQIVND (reference sequence). The CDR3, as DNA: TGTGCCAGTAGTTTTCTAGCGGGGGGGTACACCGGGGAGCTGTTTTTT. It yields the protein CASSFLAGGYTGELFF.

The chain combines TRBV7-2 with TRBJ2-7, with TRBD2 matching 7 bases. The CDR3 has 15 residues. Germline values: CDR1 SGHTA, CDR2 FQGNSA. V was pared by 2 bases and J by 1 base, with 5 bases of the junction left unmatched. The CDR3 sequence is CASSLSSGPSYEQYF. The CDR3 DNA follows: TGTGCCAGCAGCTTAAGTAGCGGGCCTTCCTACGAGCAGTACTTC.

V usage is TRBV5-5 and J usage is TRBJ2-3; perhaps TRBD2 as D (6 bases). CDR3 size: 15 residues. Germline V gives CDR1 SGHKS, CDR2 YYEKEE (reference sequence). V lost 5 bases, J lost 1 base, and 14 bases lay in between. CDR3 in DNA: TGTGCCAGCAGATCGACCTCGGGGGGCACAGATACGCAGTATTTT. Its translation: CASRSTSGGTDTQYF.